This T cell receptor beta chain was captured in a study of CD8+CD57+ T cells in acquired aplastic anemia. Study-level findings and limits: In common between the patients and the controls were around 29 CD8+ CDR3 sequences.

As regards this clonotype: What it binds is not known.

Trimming at V came to 1 base and at J to 5 bases, leaving 4 bases not matched to a gene. There are 14 residues in the CDR3. Germline assignment: CDR1 DFQATT and CDR2 SNEGSKA (reference sequence). For CDR3 and TCR beta VDJ profiling, genomic DNA was the template used. Via MiXCR, TCRdb re-called the reads, giving one row per CDR3 protein. The sample yields more than 250,000 distinct CDR3 sequences, 56% seen once. The sequence was collected from a human donor with severe aplastic anemia or a healthy control (not recorded which). The sequencing input was sorted CD4+, CD8+, or CD8+CD57+ T cells (not recorded which) from PBMCs. V and J are TRBV20-1 and TRBJ2-1, with 8 positions matching TRBD1. The DNA of the CDR3 is TGCAGTGCTAGAGGGACAGGGAACCACAATGAGCAGTTCTTC. Translation: CSARGTGNHNEQFF.